Presented here are 22 T cell receptor beta chains from one specimen sequenced in a study of cytomegalovirus exposure and HLA in healthy donors. Primers included in the PCR were 60 Vbeta and 13 Jbeta primers. Clones were read by immunoSEQ multiplex PCR, and TCRdb kept only the in-frame ones, dropping some. There are about 120,000 clones in the sample; about two thirds occur only once, and 3.5% to 4.5% lies in the top ten. Sequenced material: PBMCs. The receptors were sampled from a man aged 30 to 45 in good health and CMV-seronegative.

V gene TRBV6-6 combines with J gene TRBJ1-2; 9 nucleotides line up with TRBD1. Germline V CDR1 and CDR2: MNHNY, SVGAGI (reference sequence). CDR3 length: 15 amino acids. Trimming removed 4 bases from V and 2 bases from J; junction bases left unmatched: 5. The CDR3 reads CASSSRDRENYGYTF. The DNA of the CDR3 is TGTGCCAGCAGTTCCCGGGACAGGGAAAACTATGGCTACACCTTC.

The V gene is TRBV19, the J gene TRBJ2-4; 9 bases map to TRBD1. Trimming at V came to 5 bases and at J to 2 bases, leaving 7 bases not matched to a gene. The CDR3 covers 16 residues. The germline V gene has CDR1 LNHDA and CDR2 SQIVND (reference sequence). For the CDR3, the DNA is TGTGCCAGTAGTTTAGGGACAGGGCTAACCAAAAACATTCAGTACTTC. Amino acid sequence: CASSLGTGLTKNIQYF.

The CDR3 sequence: CASRTDRTESPLHF. DNA of the CDR3: TGTGCCAGCAGGACGGACAGGACGGAGTCACCCCTCCACTTT. The chain carries TRBV5-5 and TRBJ1-6; 7 bases agree with TRBD1. The CDR3 consists of 14 residues. The junction had 9 bases not matched to a gene; V was cut back by 5 bases and J by 10 bases. Per germline, CDR1 SGHKS and CDR2 YYEKEE (reference sequence). Together with reference TRBV5-5 and TRBJ1-6, the CDR3 gives the full variable domain: DAGVTQSPTHLIKTRGQQVTLRCSPISGHKSVSWYQQVLGQGPQFIFQYYEKEERGRGNFPDRFSARQFPNYSSELNVNALLLGDSALYLCASRTDRTESPLHFGNGTRLTVT.

The chain couples TRBV7-9 to TRBJ2-5, with D possibly matching TRBD1 (6 bases). The CDR3 has 14 residues. Trimming cost V 5 bases and J 7 bases, with 17 bases left between them. Germline V gene data show CDR1 as SEHNR and CDR2 as FQNEAQ (reference sequence). The CDR3 DNA follows: TGTGCCAGCAGCCCGGGATCAACCAGGGGGACCCAGTACTTC. This sequence encodes CASSPGSTRGTQYF.

The V gene is TRBV7-2, the J gene TRBJ2-1; 7 bases match TRBD2. The germline V gene encodes CDR1 SGHTA and CDR2 FQGNSA. This CDR3 has 14 amino acids. V was clipped by 2 bases and J by 6 bases; unmatched bases: 4. In DNA, the CDR3 is TGTGCCAGCAGCTTAAGGCGGGGGAGCAATGAGCAGTTCTTC. It is translated as CASSLRRGSNEQFF.

V is TRBV9 and J is TRBJ1-2, with 8 bases aligning to TRBD1. The V segment lost 4 bases and the J segment 3 bases; nucleotides outside the gene matches: 11. Germline CDR1 reads SGDLS; CDR2 reads YYNGEE. The CDR3 loop spans 16 amino acids. For the CDR3, the DNA is TGTGCCAGCAGCTCTCTCGGACAGGGCTCATACTATGGCTACACCTTC. This sequence encodes CASSSLGQGSYYGYTF.

This clone was picked up a small number of times. The chain is built from TRBV10-3 and TRBJ2-7; 7 nucleotides align to TRBD1. J lost 6 bases, V lost 4 bases, and 3 bases had no gene match. Germline CDR1 ENHRY, CDR2 SYGVKD. There are 12 residues in the CDR3. CDR3 protein: CAISGQGSEQYF. DNA for the CDR3: TGTGCCATCAGTGGACAGGGTTCCGAGCAGTACTTC.

The chain uses TRBV6-5 and TRBJ2-1; D unclear. CDR1 is MNHEY, CDR2 SVGAGI, per germline. The CDR3 sequence is 13 residues long. V dropped 0 bases and J dropped 9 bases, with 9 bases sitting between them. In DNA, the CDR3 is TGTGCCAGCAGTTACTCGGAAAGCGTTGAGCAGTTCTTC. It is translated as CASSYSESVEQFF.

This clone was seen only a few times. The rearrangement joins TRBV6-6 to TRBJ1-3, with 7 bases matching TRBD1. Germline loops: CDR1 MNHNY, CDR2 SVGAGI (reference sequence). V trimming: 10 bases; J trimming: 4 bases; junction bases outside the gene matches: 7. The length of the CDR3 is 13 residues. The CDR3 DNA is TGTGCCACCGTCAGGGGGATAGGAAACACCATATATTTT. Translating gives CATVRGIGNTIYF.

The chain combines TRBV5-4 with TRBJ2-5; 12 nucleotides match TRBD2. The CDR3 has 17 amino acids. V dropped 0 bases and J dropped 2; count of bases not matched to a gene: 5. CDR1 and CDR2 (germline): SGHNT, YYREEE (reference sequence). The CDR3 spells CASSLELAGGWQETQYF. In DNA, the CDR3 is TGTGCCAGCAGCTTGGAGCTAGCGGGGGGGTGGCAAGAGACCCAGTACTTC.

This chain links TRBV28 with TRBJ1-2, with D possibly TRBD1 on 5 matching bases. Deletions cut 7 bases from V and 3 bases from J, with 15 bases between. The CDR3 runs to 14 residues. Germline V gene sequence: CDR1 MDHEN, CDR2 SYDVKM. DNA for the CDR3: TGTGCCAGCACCAATGGCGGGGGGTACTATGGCTACACCTTC. Translated, it gives CASTNGGGYYGYTF.

This clone has just a few counts. This chain links TRBV29-1 with TRBJ1-2, with 10 bases that match TRBD1. J was trimmed by 10 bases and V by 5 bases; bases with no gene match: 7. Germline values: CDR1 SQVTM, CDR2 ANQGSEA. This CDR3 region has 12 residues. The CDR3 nucleotides are TGCAGCGTTACGACAGGGGGCAAGGCCTACACCTTC. It yields the protein CSVTTGGKAYTF. Drawing the rest from reference TRBV29-1 and TRBJ1-2, the complete variable domain is SAVISQKPSRDICQRGTSLTIQCQVDSQVTMMFWYRQQPGQSLTLIATANQGSEATYESGFVIDKFPISRPNLTFSTLTVSNMSPEDSSIYLCSVTTGGKAYTFGSGTRLTVV.

The chain has TRBV7-9 and TRBJ1-5; tentatively, D is TRBD1 (5 bases). The germline gives CDR1 SEHNR, CDR2 FQNEAQ (reference sequence). Trimming left V 1 base short and J 1 base short, with 11 bases between. This CDR3 is 16 amino acids long. CDR3 residues: CASSLGTGRSNQPQHF. In DNA form, the CDR3 reads TGTGCCAGCAGCTTAGGCACAGGTAGGAGCAATCAGCCCCAGCATTTT.

The gene calls are TRBV7-9 and TRBJ1-2; maybe TRBD1 (6 bases). CDR3 size: 16 residues. The germline V and J ends were trimmed by 3 bases and 4 bases, with 18 bases remaining between them. CDR1 is SEHNR, CDR2 FQNEAQ, per germline (reference sequence). The CDR3 protein is CASSLEEKAGVYGYTF. In DNA form, the CDR3 reads TGTGCCAGCAGCTTGGAGGAAAAGGCAGGGGTCTATGGCTACACCTTC.

The V call is TRBV5-1, the J call TRBJ2-1; 11 nucleotides line up with TRBD2. The CDR3 totals 15 residues. Trimming at V came to 0 bases and at J to 6 bases, leaving 2 bases not matched to a gene. Germline-derived CDR1 and CDR2 are SGHRS and YFSETQ. CDR3 sequence reads: CASSLGSGGANEQFF. DNA for the CDR3: TGCGCCAGCAGCTTGGGTAGCGGGGGGGCCAATGAGCAGTTCTTC. The entire variable domain, with the rest obtained from reference TRBV5-1 and TRBJ2-1, is as follows: KAGVTQTPRYLIKTRGQQVTLSCSPISGHRSVSWYQQTPGQGLQFLFEYFSETQRNKGNFPGRFSGRQFSNSRSEMNVSTLELGDSALYLCASSLGSGGANEQFFGPGTRLTVL.

The V and J genes are TRBV28 and TRBJ2-7; maybe TRBD2 (6 bases). Germline V lookup: CDR1 MDHEN, CDR2 SYDVKM. Trimming cost V 8 bases and J 1 base, with 27 bases left between them. CDR3 length: 18 residues. CDR3 coding DNA: TGTGCCAGCCTATTCCGTGGGGGGTTTACCATTGGGTCCTACGAGCAGTACTTC. Its protein product is CASLFRGGFTIGSYEQYF.

The rearrangement links TRBV7-4 to TRBJ1-4; 10 positions match TRBD1. Germline lookup yields CDR1 SGHVT and CDR2 SQSDAQ. Trimming took 2 bases from V and 7 from J; bases not matched to a gene: 1. The CDR3 runs to 14 residues. The CDR3 loop is CASSLRDRGEKLFF. CDR3 sequence (DNA): TGTGCCAGCAGCTTAAGGGACAGGGGTGAAAAACTGTTTTTT. The whole variable domain, remainder taken from reference TRBV7-4 and TRBJ1-4, is GAGVSQSPRYKVAKRGRDVALRCDSISGHVTLYWYRQTLGQGSEVLTYSQSDAQRDKSGRPSGRFSAERPERSVSTLKIQRTEQGDSAVYLCASSLRDRGEKLFFGSGTQLSVL.

The rearrangement links TRBV11-3 to TRBJ2-7; 11 nucleotides agree with TRBD1. After removal of 5 bases from V and 7 bases from J, the junction contained 4 bases not matched to a gene. In germline, CDR1 is SGHNT, CDR2 YENEEA. The CDR3 is 13 amino acids. CDR3 sequence: CASSRTGGGEQYF. CDR3 nucleotide sequence: TGTGCCAGCAGCCGGACAGGGGGCGGGGAGCAGTACTTC.

This clone came up a few times. The chain has TRBV6-1 and TRBJ1-5; no reliable D call. The CDR3 runs to 14 residues. Germline lookup yields CDR1 MNHNS and CDR2 SASEGT. The germline V and J ends were trimmed by 5 bases and 0 bases, with 8 bases remaining between them. DNA for the CDR3: TGTGCCAGCAGTCTGGAGTATAGCAATCAGCCCCAGCATTTT. Residues: CASSLEYSNQPQHF.

The genes are TRBV10-3 and TRBJ2-5; TRBD2 agrees at 7 bases. Germline CDR1 and CDR2: ENHRY and SYGVKD. The length of the CDR3 is 17 residues. V lost 0 bases to trimming and J lost 1 base; unmatched junction nucleotides: 8. CDR3 loop: CAISESNGGTLQETQYF. The DNA of the CDR3 is TGTGCCATCAGTGAGTCAAACGGGGGGACTCTCCAAGAGACCCAGTACTTC.

The CDR3 reads CASSLAFNSGNEQFF. For the CDR3, the DNA is TGTGCCAGCAGCTTAGCGTTCAATTCAGGGAATGAGCAGTTCTTC. The V and J genes are TRBV7-6 and TRBJ2-1, with D possibly being TRBD1 (5 bases). The CDR3 loop spans 15 amino acids. The V gene's germline CDR1 is SGHVS and CDR2 FNYEAQ. V was clipped by 0 bases and J by 7 bases, with 13 bases between them.

This sequence joins TRBV2 and TRBJ2-6, with a tentative D call TRBD1 (6 bases). V lost 6 bases, J lost 3 bases, and 12 bases lay in between. CDR3 length: 15 residues. Germline V gene lookup returns CDR1 SNHLY and CDR2 FYNNEI. The DNA of the CDR3 is TGTGCCAGCAGGAAGTGGGGGCGTGGGGCCAACGTCCTGACTTTC. Amino acid sequence: CASRKWGRGANVLTF.